This T cell receptor beta chain comes out of a study of blood T cell repertoires in COVID-19. Profiling relied on immunoSEQ multiplex PCR, and the TCRdb table lists in-frame clones only, not all of them. The data show about 340,000 clones, 87% seen once. The CDR3 is made up of 12 amino acids. Germline V gives CDR1 SNHLY, CDR2 FYNNEI. V was shortened by 5 bases and J by 0 bases, with 5 bases between the two germline ends. The chain has TRBV2 and TRBJ2-7; D remains unclear. Sample: peripheral blood. The sequence was obtained from a woman aged 50 to 60 with COVID-19, enrolled during active disease. The CDR3 spells CASSPTSYEQYF. The CDR3 region has the DNA TGTGCCAGCAGTCCTACCTCCTACGAGCAGTACTTC.